This passage covers 20 T cell receptor beta chains from one sample sequenced in a study of technical replicates of blood from a few donors. The assay was immunoSEQ multiplex PCR, and TCRdb's table has in-frame clones only and misses some. The sample carries around 13,000 clones, roughly four fifths recorded once. Sequencing input: PBMCs. Receptor source: a human donor in good health.

This rearrangement joins TRBV2 to TRBJ2-7, with 8 bases that match TRBD2. Looked up from germline, CDR1 is SNHLY and CDR2 is FYNNEI. The CDR3 length is 18 residues. The J segment lost 6 bases and the V segment lost 6 bases, leaving 22 bases of the junction unmatched. The CDR3 is CASSPTHLAREGRGEQYF. The CDR3 DNA follows: TGTGCCAGCAGCCCAACCCATCTAGCACGGGAGGGCAGAGGCGAGCAGTACTTC.

V and J are TRBV2 and TRBJ1-3; D possibly corresponds to TRBD1 (6 bases). V shed 6 bases and J shed 8 bases, with 11 bases lying between them. This CDR3 is built from 12 residues. CDR1 SNHLY and CDR2 FYNNEI come from the germline V gene. CDR3 amino acids: CASRPQGDTIYF. The CDR3 nucleotides read TGTGCCAGCAGACCACAGGGAGACACCATATATTTT.

V and J are TRBV29-1 and TRBJ1-2; D is unresolved. The CDR3 spans 12 residues. Germline V gives CDR1 SQVTM, CDR2 ANQGSEA. Trimming removed 4 bases at V and 8 bases at J, with 14 bases between. CDR3 DNA sequence: TGCAGCGTTGTGGCCACCTCCTTAGGCTACACCTTC. It translates to CSVVATSLGYTF.

The V gene is TRBV5-1, the J gene TRBJ2-7, with 7 nucleotides matching TRBD2. Germline V gene data show CDR1 as SGHRS and CDR2 as YFSETQ. The CDR3 has 13 residues. The V gene end was trimmed by 0 bases and the J gene end by 6 bases; junction bases not matched to a gene: 3. The CDR3: CASSLGGSSEQYF. The CDR3 coding sequence is TGCGCCAGCAGCTTGGGCGGGAGTAGCGAGCAGTACTTC.

CDR3 sequence: CAISEGRGTNEKLFF. The CDR3 region has the DNA TGTGCCATCAGTGAGGGGAGGGGGACTAATGAAAAACTGTTTTTT. The chain employs TRBV10-3 and TRBJ1-4; D is perhaps TRBD1 (6 bases). Trimming took off 2 bases at V and 2 bases at J, with 9 bases between the two ends. CDR1 is ENHRY and CDR2 is SYGVKD in the germline V gene. This CDR3 spans 15 amino acids.

The rearrangement joins TRBV9 to TRBJ2-1; TRBD2 aligns across 15 bases. J was trimmed by 8 bases and V by 4 bases; bases with no gene match: 7. Per the germline V gene, CDR1 is SGDLS and CDR2 is YYNGEE. CDR3 length: 16 amino acids. The CDR3 region has the DNA TGTGCCAGCAGCAGGACTAGCGGGAGGGCCCACGATGAGCAGTTCTTC. As protein: CASSRTSGRAHDEQFF.

The chain is built from TRBV6-4 and TRBJ1-1; D gene uncertain. The CDR3 loop spans 14 amino acids. V was pared by 0 bases and J by 1 base, with 6 bases between. Germline V gives CDR1 MRHNA, CDR2 SNTAGT. The CDR3 is CASSDSAGNTEAFF. The CDR3, as DNA: TGTGCCAGCAGTGACTCCGCGGGGAACACTGAAGCTTTCTTT.

The chain joins TRBV28 to TRBJ1-2, with TRBD1 matching 11 bases. Trimming took 6 bases from V and 4 from J; bases not matched to a gene: 7. CDR1 and CDR2 from the germline V gene are MDHEN and SYDVKM. The CDR3 contains 15 residues. The CDR3 DNA reads as TGTGCCAGCAGATCCGGGACAGGGGGACCCTATGGCTACACCTTC. This gives the protein CASRSGTGGPYGYTF.

The chain is built from TRBV5-6 and TRBJ2-3; a possible D gene is TRBD1 (6 bases). This CDR3 has 14 amino acids. V was trimmed by 4 bases and J by 6 bases, leaving 15 bases between them. Germline loops: CDR1 SGHDT, CDR2 YYEEEE. The CDR3 DNA sequence: TGTGCCAGCAGCCCAACGGAGAGGGGGGATACGCAGTATTTT. Translated, it gives CASSPTERGDTQYF.

The chain recombines TRBV10-3 with TRBJ2-1, with 10 bases fitting TRBD2. CDR3 length: 15 amino acids. The V gene's germline CDR1 is ENHRY and CDR2 SYGVKD. V lost 0 bases to trimming and J lost 5 bases; unmatched junction nucleotides: 1. This CDR3 is CAISESTSGNNEQFF. The CDR3 nucleotides read TGTGCCATCAGTGAGTCAACTAGCGGGAACAATGAGCAGTTCTTC.

This clone was detected once. The rearrangement joins TRBV27 to TRBJ2-1, with D possibly being TRBD1 (6 bases). The CDR3 extends over 14 amino acids. The germline V gene has CDR1 MNHEY and CDR2 SMNVEV (reference sequence). V shed 0 bases and J shed 6 bases, with 9 bases lying between them. The CDR3 sequence is CASSLSWTANEQFF. In DNA form, the CDR3 reads TGTGCCAGCAGTTTATCTTGGACAGCCAATGAGCAGTTCTTC.

This clone has only one observation. The chain carries TRBV11-2 and TRBJ2-3; 10 nucleotides line up with TRBD2. Germline V lookup: CDR1 SGHAT, CDR2 FQNNGV. The CDR3 sequence is 15 residues long. J was trimmed by 7 bases and V by 3 bases; bases with no gene match: 7. DNA of the CDR3: TGTGCCAGCAGCTTGGCTAGCGGGAGCTTGAATACGCAGTATTTT. It yields the protein CASSLASGSLNTQYF.

V usage is TRBV21-1 and J usage is TRBJ2-1; TRBD2, as called in the table, went unchecked against the DNA. TRBV21-1 corresponds to a pseudogene. The CDR3 consists of 15 residues. The CDR3 is CASSSGRELNNEQFF. CDR3 nucleotides: TGTGCCAGCAGCAGTGGGCGGGAGTTAAACAATGAGCAGTTCTTC.

The gene calls are TRBV28 and TRBJ2-2; tentatively, D is TRBD2 (5 bases). The germline gives CDR1 MDHEN, CDR2 SYDVKM. The V and J ends lost 2 bases and 8 bases respectively, with 9 bases between them. There are 13 residues in the CDR3. The CDR3 nucleotides read TGTGCCAGCAGTTTAGCGGAGCGGGGGGAGCTGTTTTTT. This translates into CASSLAERGELFF.

The chain combines TRBV18 with TRBJ2-7, with a possible D match to TRBD1 (6 bases). V was clipped by 3 bases and J by 0 bases, with 6 bases between them. Per the germline V gene, CDR1 is KGHSH and CDR2 is LQKENI. The CDR3 runs to 13 residues. CDR3 region: CASSPGHSYEQYF. CDR3 in DNA: TGTGCCAGCTCACCGGGACACTCCTACGAGCAGTACTTC.

This sequence joins TRBV30 and TRBJ1-6; D might be TRBD1 (5 bases). The CDR3 is 13 residues long. Trimming removed 5 bases from V and 10 bases from J, with 15 bases in between. Germline CDR1 GTSNPN, CDR2 SVGIG (reference sequence). CDR3 bases: TGTGCCTGGGGAGGGACGTCGGGGTCACCCCTCCACTTT. Encoded protein: CAWGGTSGSPLHF.

The chain recombines TRBV30 with TRBJ2-1, with a possible D match to TRBD1 (7 bases). Germline V gene lookup returns CDR1 GTSNPN and CDR2 SVGIG (reference sequence). V was cut by 1 base and J by 5 bases, with 12 bases left in between. CDR3 length: 14 amino acids. The CDR3 sequence is CAWSGGGTDNEQFF. The CDR3 DNA follows: TGTGCCTGGAGTGGAGGGGGGACAGACAATGAGCAGTTCTTC.

V is TRBV6-5 and J is TRBJ1-1, with D perhaps matching TRBD1 (5 bases). CDR1 is MNHEY and CDR2 is SVGAGI in the germline V gene. This CDR3 contains 13 residues. The germline V and J ends were trimmed by 2 bases and 1 base, with 5 bases remaining between them. The CDR3 loop reads CASSYTGNTEAFF. CDR3 bases: TGTGCCAGCAGTTACACAGGGAACACTGAAGCTTTCTTT.

The gene calls are TRBV27 and TRBJ2-5; the match to TRBD1 covers 7 bases. Per germline, CDR1 MNHEY and CDR2 SMNVEV (reference sequence). The CDR3 covers 18 residues. After removal of 4 bases from V and 4 bases from J, the junction contained 18 bases not matched to a gene. This CDR3 reads CASSSRDRVSPLGETQYF. CDR3 DNA: TGTGCCAGCAGTTCCCGGGACAGAGTTTCTCCCCTGGGAGAGACCCAGTACTTC.

The chain recombines TRBV28 with TRBJ2-7, with D perhaps TRBD2 (5 bases). The CDR3 has 16 residues. V lost 5 bases to trimming and J lost 0 bases, with 17 bases between them. Germline CDR1 and CDR2: MDHEN and SYDVKM. CDR3 bases: TGTGCCAGCAGTCCCCACGGCGGAGGCAGCTCCTACGAGCAGTACTTC. This gives the protein CASSPHGGGSSYEQYF.